A single sample gave rise to the 18 T cell receptor beta chains below, sequenced in a study of T-cell memory formation after mild COVID-19. TCRdb reanalysed the 5' RACE reads using MiXCR and keeps one entry per CDR3 protein. The repertoire holds 310,000 or so distinct CDR3 sequences, with roughly 15% as singletons. Sequenced material: PBMCs or a T cell subset sorted from them (not recorded which). Receptors were obtained from a man between 18 and 35 years old who had mild COVID-19 (a few samples of this study predate the infection). Cell type and time point are not known.

The V gene is TRBV4-1, the J gene TRBJ2-7, with D unresolved. This CDR3 region has 11 residues. V was trimmed by 3 bases and J by 6 bases, leaving 6 bases between them. Germline-derived CDR1 and CDR2 are MGHRA and YSYEKL. CDR3 amino acids: CASSQGFEQYV. DNA of the CDR3: TGCGCCAGCAGCCAGGGGTTCGAGCAGTACGTC.

There are many counts of this clonotype. The chain recombines TRBV7-6 with TRBJ2-3, with 11 bases that match TRBD2. The V and J ends lost 4 bases and 7 bases, in that order; junction bases with no gene match: 7. Per the germline V gene, CDR1 is SGHVS and CDR2 is FNYEAQ. The CDR3 contains 15 residues. CDR3 sequence: CASSSLLAGANTQYF. The CDR3 DNA follows: TGTGCCAGCAGCTCGCTACTAGCGGGGGCCAATACGCAGTATTTT. The complete variable domain, with remaining parts taken from reference TRBV7-6 and TRBJ2-3, reads GAGVSQSPRYKVTKRGQDVALRCDPISGHVSLYWYRQALGQGPEFLTYFNYEAQQDKSGLPNDRFSAERPEGSISTLTIQRTEQRDSAMYRCASSSLLAGANTQYFGPGTRLTVL.

The table lists this clonotype with a few counts. The chain combines TRBV5-5 with TRBJ2-7; D is unresolved. CDR1 is SGHKS and CDR2 is YYEKEE in the germline V gene (reference sequence). V lost 5 bases to trimming and J lost 3 bases, with 12 bases between them. The CDR3 length is 13 residues. Here the CDR3 DNA reads TGTGCCAGCAGGGCCGGTCCCCACTACGAGCAGTACGTC. Translation gives CASRAGPHYEQYV.

The chain couples TRBV20-1 to TRBJ2-5; D tentatively reads TRBD1 or TRBD2 (5 bases each). CDR1 and CDR2 from the germline V gene are DFQATT and SNEGSKA (reference sequence). The CDR3 sequence is 14 residues long. V was pared by 6 bases and J by 2 bases, with 16 bases between. In DNA, the CDR3 is TGCAGTGCCACTCCCGGGGCCTCTCAAGAGACCCAGTACTTC. Protein: CSATPGASQETQYF.

The CDR3 region is CASSQGGVQPWETQYF. CDR3 nucleotide sequence: TGCGCCAGCAGCCAAGGCGGGGTGCAACCCTGGGAGACCCAGTACTTC. This chain connects TRBV4-3 to TRBJ2-5, with TRBD2 as a possible D gene (6 bases). The CDR3 length is 16 residues. Looked up from germline, CDR1 is LGHNA and CDR2 is YSLEER. V shed 1 base and J shed 5 bases, with 17 bases lying between them.

The rearrangement uses TRBV19 and TRBJ1-6; D is unresolved. There are 13 residues in the CDR3. Per germline, CDR1 LNHDA and CDR2 SQIVND (reference sequence). V lost 6 bases and J 8 bases, leaving 11 bases between the germline ends. The CDR3 DNA reads TGTGCCAGTAGGGTGTTCGTGGATTCACCCCTCCACTTT. Protein product: CASRVFVDSPLHF.

At least ten counts were recorded for this clonotype. The J gene is TRBJ2-1, the V gene TRBV20-1; 9 bases agree with TRBD1. V shed 0 bases and J 2 bases; nucleotides not matched to a gene: 2. The CDR3 has 15 amino acids. Germline V gene lookup returns CDR1 DFQATT and CDR2 SNEGSKA (reference sequence). CDR3 sequence reads: CSARDRDRAYNEQFF. For the CDR3, the DNA is TGCAGTGCTAGAGACCGGGACAGGGCCTACAATGAGCAGTTCTTC.

This chain uses TRBV12-5 with TRBJ2-3; weak D call: TRBD2 (5 bases). With 6 bases removed from V and 5 bases from J, the gap between germline ends came to 15 bases. The V gene's germline CDR1 is LGHNT and CDR2 FRNRAP. The CDR3 runs 14 residues. This CDR3 is CASGLDGVGDTQYF. CDR3 in DNA: TGTGCTAGTGGCCTCGACGGGGTAGGAGATACGCAGTATTTT. The full variable domain, in which reference TRBV12-5 and TRBJ2-3 provide the parts outside the CDR3, is DARVTQTPRHKVTEMGQEVTMRCQPILGHNTVFWYRQTMMQGLELLAYFRNRAPLDDSGMPKDRFSAEMPDATLATLKIQPSEPRDSAVYFCASGLDGVGDTQYFGPGTRLTVL.

V and J are TRBV20-1 and TRBJ2-3, with unresolved D. The CDR3 covers 12 residues. Trimming took 2 bases from V and 2 from J, leaving 5 bases between them. Germline V gene data show CDR1 as DFQATT and CDR2 as SNEGSKA (reference sequence). CDR3: CSARPYTDTQYF. In DNA, the CDR3 is TGCAGTGCTAGACCATACACAGATACGCAGTATTTT.

The chain combines TRBV5-1 with TRBJ2-2; D gene uncertain. The germline V gene has CDR1 SGHRS and CDR2 YFSETQ. The CDR3 totals 14 residues. The V and J ends lost 0 bases and 6 bases respectively, with 9 bases between them. The CDR3, as DNA: TGCGCCAGCAGCTTGGCCCCCGAGGCCGGGGAGCTGTTTTTT. Translated: CASSLAPEAGELFF.

This clonotype was counted only a few times. This chain links TRBV20-1 with TRBJ1-1, with unresolved D. CDR3 length: 9 residues. Germline values: CDR1 DFQATT, CDR2 SNEGSKA (reference sequence). CDR3 region: CGLNTEAFF. The DNA of the CDR3 is TGCGGACTGAACACTGAAGCTTTCTTT.

The chain links TRBV9 to TRBJ1-1; D uncertain. Germline values: CDR1 SGDLS, CDR2 YYNGEE. This CDR3 region has 14 residues. Trimming left V 2 bases short and J 4 bases short, with 12 bases between. The CDR3 region is CASSVEPGSTEAFF. The CDR3 DNA reads TGTGCCAGCAGCGTCGAGCCGGGTTCCACTGAAGCTTTCTTT.

V usage is TRBV5-1 and J usage is TRBJ1-6, with a tentative D call TRBD1 (6 bases). Per the germline V gene, CDR1 is SGHRS and CDR2 is YFSETQ. Trimming took off 4 bases at V and 7 bases at J, with 9 bases between the two ends. The CDR3 is 13 amino acids. The CDR3 sequence is CASSRTENSPLHF. DNA of the CDR3: TGCGCCAGCAGCCGGACAGAAAATTCACCCCTCCACTTT.

This sequence joins TRBV4-1 and TRBJ1-2, with 8 bases lining up with TRBD1. The trim removed 1 base at V and 5 bases at J, leaving 3 bases unmatched. Germline loops: CDR1 MGHRA, CDR2 YSYEKL. The CDR3 runs 14 residues. The CDR3 reads CASSQVGTGYGYTF. The CDR3 DNA is TGCGCCAGCAGCCAAGTTGGGACAGGTTATGGCTACACCTTC.

J is TRBJ2-2 and V is TRBV7-9; D possibly uses TRBD1 or TRBD2 (5 bases each). The V and J ends lost 4 bases and 7 bases respectively, with 10 bases between them. Germline assignment: CDR1 SEHNR and CDR2 FQNEAQ (reference sequence). This CDR3 comprises 13 residues. CDR3 in amino acids: CASSWDLGGELFF. Written as DNA, the CDR3 is TGTGCCAGCAGCTGGGACCTTGGCGGGGAGCTGTTTTTT.

CDR3 protein: CASSYPPGGRDDTEAFF. DNA for the CDR3: TGTGCCAGCAGTTACCCCCCGGGGGGGCGGGACGACACTGAAGCTTTCTTT. This chain links TRBV6-2 or TRBV6-3 with TRBJ1-1; perhaps TRBD1 as D (6 bases). Germline V gene lookup returns CDR1 MNHEY and CDR2 SVGEGT. The CDR3 spans 17 residues. Trimming took 2 bases from V and 3 from J, leaving 19 bases between them.

This clonotype was observed at least ten times. The gene calls are TRBV6-5 and TRBJ2-7; no definite D call. Germline V gene data show CDR1 as MNHEY and CDR2 as SVGAGI. The germline V and J ends were trimmed by 0 bases and 6 bases, with 9 bases remaining between them. This CDR3 region has 13 residues. The DNA of the CDR3 is TGTGCCAGCAGTTACTCGACTCGCTTCGAGCAGTACTTC. The encoded protein is CASSYSTRFEQYF.

The chain links TRBV5-6 to TRBJ2-1; a possible D gene is TRBD1 (5 bases). V lost 6 bases and J 6 bases, leaving 10 bases between the germline ends. Germline V CDR1 and CDR2: SGHDT, YYEEEE. This CDR3 has 12 amino acids. CDR3 sequence reads: CASIDRSNEQFF. In DNA, the CDR3 is TGTGCCAGCATCGACAGATCCAATGAGCAGTTCTTC.